The entry that follows covers one TCR beta chain sequence. Random hexamers were used to reverse transcribe roughly 0.45 to 1 ug of RNA. It was immunoSEQ multiplex PCR that amplified TCR beta CDR3 across 54 Vbeta and 13 Jbeta. Using its own MiXCR run on the immunoSEQ multiplex PCR reads, TCRdb lists one record per CDR3 protein. The table shows about 180,000 distinct CDR3 sequences, with just under 95% occurring only once. The length of the CDR3 is 13 residues. V lost 3 bases and J lost 10, with 16 bases in between. Germline CDR1 and CDR2: SNHLY and FYNNEI. This specimen belongs to a study of CD8 T cells in Susac syndrome. Study-level information: Of the sequenced Susac syndrome patients, over 5 had active disease and roughly eight were in remission.

CD8+ and CD4+ T cells from blood underwent TCR beta sequencing. The sequencing input was CD4+ T cells from PBMCs. The receptor was isolated from a human donor with Susac syndrome. V and J are TRBV2 and TRBJ2-7; TRBD2 is a possible D gene (5 bases). The DNA of the CDR3 is TGTGCCAGCAGTGACGATGGAGGTCGAGGACAGTACTTC. Amino acid sequence: CASSDDGGRGQYF. Supplemented by reference TRBV2 and TRBJ2-7, the full variable domain reads EPEVTQTPSHQVTQMGQEVILRCVPISNHLYFYWYRQILGQKVEFLVSFYNNEISEKSEIFDDQFSVERPDGSNFTLKIRSTKLEDSAMYFCASSDDGGRGQYFGPGTRLTVT.